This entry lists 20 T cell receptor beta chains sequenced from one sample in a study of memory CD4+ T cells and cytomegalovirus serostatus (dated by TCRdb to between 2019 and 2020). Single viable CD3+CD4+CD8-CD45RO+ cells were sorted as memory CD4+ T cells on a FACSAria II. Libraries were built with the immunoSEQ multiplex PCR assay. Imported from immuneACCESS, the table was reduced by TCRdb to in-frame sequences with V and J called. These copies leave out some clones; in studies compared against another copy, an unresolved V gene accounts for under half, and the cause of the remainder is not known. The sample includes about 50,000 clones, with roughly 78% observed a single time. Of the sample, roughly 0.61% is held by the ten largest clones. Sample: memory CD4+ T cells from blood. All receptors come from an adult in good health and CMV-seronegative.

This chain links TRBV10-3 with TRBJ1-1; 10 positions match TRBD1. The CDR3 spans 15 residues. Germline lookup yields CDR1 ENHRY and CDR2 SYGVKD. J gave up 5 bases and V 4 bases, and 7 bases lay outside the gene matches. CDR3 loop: CAISADRGLGTEAFF. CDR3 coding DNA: TGTGCCATCAGTGCTGACAGGGGGCTCGGGACTGAAGCTTTCTTT.

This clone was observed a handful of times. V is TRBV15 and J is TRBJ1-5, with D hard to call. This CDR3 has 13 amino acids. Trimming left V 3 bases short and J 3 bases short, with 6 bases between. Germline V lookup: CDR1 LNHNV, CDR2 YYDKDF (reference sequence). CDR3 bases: TGTGCCACCAGCAGGGCTAACAATCAGCCCCAGCATTTT. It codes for CATSRANNQPQHF.

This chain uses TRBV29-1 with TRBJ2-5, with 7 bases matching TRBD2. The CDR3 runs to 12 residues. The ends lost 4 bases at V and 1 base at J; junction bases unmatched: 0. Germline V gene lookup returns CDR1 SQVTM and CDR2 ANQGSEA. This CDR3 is CSVGTSQETQYF. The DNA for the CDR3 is TGCAGCGTTGGGACTAGCCAAGAGACCCAGTACTTC.

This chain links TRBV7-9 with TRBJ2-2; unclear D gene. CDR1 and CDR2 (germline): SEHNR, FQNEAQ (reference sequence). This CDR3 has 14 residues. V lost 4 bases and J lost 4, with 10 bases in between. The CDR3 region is CASSYTKATGELFF. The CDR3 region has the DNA TGTGCCAGCAGCTACACAAAGGCCACCGGGGAGCTGTTTTTT. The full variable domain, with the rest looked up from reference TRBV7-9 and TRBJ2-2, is DTGVSQNPRHKITKRGQNVTFRCDPISEHNRLYWYRQTLGQGPEFLTYFQNEAQLEKSRLLSDRFSAERPKGSFSTLEIQRTEQGDSAMYLCASSYTKATGELFFGEGSRLTVL.

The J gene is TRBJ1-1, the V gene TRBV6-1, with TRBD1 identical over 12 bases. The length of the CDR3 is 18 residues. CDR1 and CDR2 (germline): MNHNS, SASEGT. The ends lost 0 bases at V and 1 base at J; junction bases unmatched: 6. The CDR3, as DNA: TGTGCCAGCAGTGAAGCGCGGGGGACAGGGGGCTGGAACACTGAAGCTTTCTTT. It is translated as CASSEARGTGGWNTEAFF.

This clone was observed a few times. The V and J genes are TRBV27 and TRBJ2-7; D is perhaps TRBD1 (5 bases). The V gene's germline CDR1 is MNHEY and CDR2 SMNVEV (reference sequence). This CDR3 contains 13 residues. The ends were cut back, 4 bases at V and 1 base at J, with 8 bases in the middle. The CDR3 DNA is TGTGCCAGCAGTTCTCACAGGTCCTACGAGCAGTACTTC. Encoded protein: CASSSHRSYEQYF.

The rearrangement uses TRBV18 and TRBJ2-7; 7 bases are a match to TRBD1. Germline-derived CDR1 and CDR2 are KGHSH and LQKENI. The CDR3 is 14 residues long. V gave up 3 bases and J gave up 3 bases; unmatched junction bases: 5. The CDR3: CASSPRTGNYEQYF. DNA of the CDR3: TGTGCCAGCTCACCCCGGACAGGAAACTACGAGCAGTACTTC.

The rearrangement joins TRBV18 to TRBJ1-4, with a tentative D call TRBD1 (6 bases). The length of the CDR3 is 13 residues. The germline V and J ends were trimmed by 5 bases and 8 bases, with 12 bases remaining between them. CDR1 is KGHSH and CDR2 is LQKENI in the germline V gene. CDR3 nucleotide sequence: TGTGCCAGCTCAATGACAGGAGGGGAAAAACTGTTTTTT. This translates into CASSMTGGEKLFF.

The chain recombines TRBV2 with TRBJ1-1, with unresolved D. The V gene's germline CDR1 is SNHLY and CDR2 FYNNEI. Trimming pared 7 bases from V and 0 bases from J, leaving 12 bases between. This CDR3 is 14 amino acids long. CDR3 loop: CASTAVDMNTEAFF. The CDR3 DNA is TGTGCCAGCACCGCGGTCGATATGAACACTGAAGCTTTCTTT.

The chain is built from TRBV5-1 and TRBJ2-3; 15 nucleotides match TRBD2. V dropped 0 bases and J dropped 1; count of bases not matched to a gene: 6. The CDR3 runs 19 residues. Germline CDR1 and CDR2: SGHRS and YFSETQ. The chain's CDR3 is CASSLAWTSGRARTDTQYF. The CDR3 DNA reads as TGCGCCAGCAGCTTGGCTTGGACTAGCGGGAGGGCCCGCACAGATACGCAGTATTTT.

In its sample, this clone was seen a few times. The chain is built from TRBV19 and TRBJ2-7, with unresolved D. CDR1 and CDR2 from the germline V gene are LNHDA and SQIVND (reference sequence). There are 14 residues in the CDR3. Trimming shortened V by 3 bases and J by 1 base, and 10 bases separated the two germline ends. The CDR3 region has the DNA TGTGCCAGTAGTATGGCTAGTTTATCCTACGAGCAGTACTTC. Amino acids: CASSMASLSYEQYF.

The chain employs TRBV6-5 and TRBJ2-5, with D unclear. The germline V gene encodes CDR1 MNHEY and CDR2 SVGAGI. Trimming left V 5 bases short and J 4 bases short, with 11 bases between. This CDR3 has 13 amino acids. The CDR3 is CASSPPGLETQYF. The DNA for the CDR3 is TGTGCCAGCAGTCCTCCCGGGTTAGAGACCCAGTACTTC.

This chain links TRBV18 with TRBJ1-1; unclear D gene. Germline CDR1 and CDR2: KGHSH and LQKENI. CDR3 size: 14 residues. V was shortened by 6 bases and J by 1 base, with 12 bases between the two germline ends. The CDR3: CASSFGGSNTEAFF. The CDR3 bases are TGTGCCAGCTCCTTCGGAGGATCGAACACTGAAGCTTTCTTT. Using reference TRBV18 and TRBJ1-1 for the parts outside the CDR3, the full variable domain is NAGVMQNPRHLVRRRGQEARLRCSPMKGHSHVYWYRQLPEEGLKFMVYLQKENIIDESGMPKERFSAEFPKEGPSILRIQQVVRGDSAAYFCASSFGGSNTEAFFGQGTRLTVV.

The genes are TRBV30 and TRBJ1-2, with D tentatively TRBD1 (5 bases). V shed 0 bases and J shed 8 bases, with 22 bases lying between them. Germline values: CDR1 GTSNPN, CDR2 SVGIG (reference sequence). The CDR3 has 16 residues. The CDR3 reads CAWSVSGAGSSFGYTF. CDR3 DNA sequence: TGTGCCTGGAGTGTATCTGGGGCAGGGTCCTCATTCGGCTACACCTTC.

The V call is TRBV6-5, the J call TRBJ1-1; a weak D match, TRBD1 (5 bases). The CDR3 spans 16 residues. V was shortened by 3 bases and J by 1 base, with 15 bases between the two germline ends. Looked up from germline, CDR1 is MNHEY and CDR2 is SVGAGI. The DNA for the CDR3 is TGTGCCAGCAGTTATCGGTCTGTCGGGGGGAACACTGAAGCTTTCTTT. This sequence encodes CASSYRSVGGNTEAFF.

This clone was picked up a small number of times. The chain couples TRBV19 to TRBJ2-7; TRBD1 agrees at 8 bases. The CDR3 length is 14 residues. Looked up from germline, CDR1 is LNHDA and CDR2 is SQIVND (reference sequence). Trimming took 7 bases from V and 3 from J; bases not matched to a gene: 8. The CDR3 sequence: CASKVDRGGYEQYF. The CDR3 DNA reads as TGTGCCAGTAAGGTCGACAGGGGCGGCTACGAGCAGTACTTC.

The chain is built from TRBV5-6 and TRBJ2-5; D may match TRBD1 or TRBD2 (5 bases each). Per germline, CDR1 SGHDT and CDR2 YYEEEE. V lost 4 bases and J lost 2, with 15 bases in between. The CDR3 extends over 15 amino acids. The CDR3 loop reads CASSRPGRTQETQYF. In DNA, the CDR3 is TGTGCCAGCAGCCGGCCGGGACGGACGCAAGAGACCCAGTACTTC.

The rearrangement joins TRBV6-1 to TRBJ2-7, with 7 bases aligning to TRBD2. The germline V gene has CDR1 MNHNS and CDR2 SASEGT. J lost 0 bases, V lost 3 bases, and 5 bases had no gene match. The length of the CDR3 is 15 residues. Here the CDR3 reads CASSEIAGSSYEQYF. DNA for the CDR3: TGTGCCAGCAGTGAGATAGCGGGCAGCTCCTACGAGCAGTACTTC.

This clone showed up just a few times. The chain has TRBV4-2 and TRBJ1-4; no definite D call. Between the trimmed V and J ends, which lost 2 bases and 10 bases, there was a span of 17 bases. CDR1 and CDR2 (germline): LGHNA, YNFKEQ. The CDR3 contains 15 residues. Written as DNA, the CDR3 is TGTGCCAGCAGCCAAAGCGGGATATTCGGGCGAAAACTGTTTTTT. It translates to CASSQSGIFGRKLFF.

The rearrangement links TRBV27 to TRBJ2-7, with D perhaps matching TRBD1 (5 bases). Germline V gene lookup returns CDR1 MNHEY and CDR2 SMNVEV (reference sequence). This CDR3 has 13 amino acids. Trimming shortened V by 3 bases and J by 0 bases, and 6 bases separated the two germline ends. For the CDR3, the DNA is TGTGCCAGCAGTTTCGGACACTCCTACGAGCAGTACTTC. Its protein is CASSFGHSYEQYF.